Presented here are 17 T cell receptor beta chains from one specimen sequenced in a study of blood T cells in healthy people across ages. Primed by a sample-barcoded 5' primer and a J-beta primer mix, a second PCR proceeded for 7 to 11 cycles. TCRdb called the 5' RACE reads again in MiXCR, with one record for every CDR3 protein. The data hold around 1,800,000 distinct CDR3 sequences, with about 39% observed a single time. The material sequenced was blood. The receptors derive from a human donor in good health.

This sequence joins TRBV4-3 and TRBJ2-1; the match to TRBD1 covers 8 bases. The CDR3 covers 15 residues. Germline-derived CDR1 and CDR2 are LGHNA and YSLEER. With V trimmed by 4 bases and J by 5 bases, 7 bases remained unmatched. The CDR3 loop is CASSRRQGIHNEQFF. The CDR3 DNA is TGCGCCAGCAGCCGCCGACAGGGGATACACAATGAGCAGTTCTTC.

V gene TRBV7-9 combines with J gene TRBJ1-2; a weak D match, TRBD1 (5 bases). V was trimmed by 2 bases and J by 11 bases, leaving 24 bases between them. CDR3 length: 16 residues. Looked up from germline, CDR1 is SEHNR and CDR2 is FQNEAQ (reference sequence). CDR3 in amino acids: CASSLRRGEVPVEYTF. The CDR3 coding sequence is TGTGCCAGCAGCTTAAGGCGGGGGGAAGTTCCGGTAGAATACACCTTC.

The rearrangement links TRBV5-1 to TRBJ2-3; 8 nucleotides line up with TRBD1. Looked up from germline, CDR1 is SGHRS and CDR2 is YFSETQ. This CDR3 region has 15 residues. Trimming cost V 2 bases and J 6 bases; bases outside gene matches: 8. CDR3 loop: CASSFSDREFDTQYF. CDR3 sequence (DNA): TGCGCCAGCAGCTTTTCGGACAGGGAGTTTGATACGCAGTATTTT. Full variable domain (missing parts from reference TRBV5-1 and TRBJ2-3): KAGVTQTPRYLIKTRGQQVTLSCSPISGHRSVSWYQQTPGQGLQFLFEYFSETQRNKGNFPGRFSGRQFSNSRSEMNVSTLELGDSALYLCASSFSDREFDTQYFGPGTRLTVL.

The chain joins TRBV6-5 to TRBJ2-7; 9 bases align to TRBD2. The closer fit of TRBJ2-5 to the DNA end suggests the J call may be wrong. CDR1 and CDR2 (germline): MNHEY, SVGAGI. The CDR3 is 13 amino acids. CDR3 residues: CASAAGGPETQYF. CDR3 nucleotides: TGTGCCAGCGCCGCGGGGGGGCCAGAGACCCAGTACTTC.

This clonotype was picked up many times. This rearrangement joins TRBV11-1 to TRBJ1-2; D is unresolved. Trimming pared 3 bases from V and 0 bases from J, leaving 11 bases between. This CDR3 contains 15 residues. CDR1 and CDR2 (germline): SGHAT, FQDESV (reference sequence). The CDR3 here is CASSLGTPANYGYTF. The DNA of the CDR3 is TGTGCCAGCAGCTTGGGCACTCCAGCTAACTATGGCTACACCTTC.

The table lists this clonotype with a few counts. The chain combines TRBV29-1 with TRBJ2-7; perhaps TRBD2 as D (6 bases). The V gene lost 4 bases and the J gene lost 5 bases, with 12 bases spanning the gap. The CDR3 is 12 residues long. Germline loops: CDR1 SQVTM, CDR2 ANQGSEA. The DNA for the CDR3 is TGCAGCGTTGTGGCGGGGTACCACGAGCAGTACTTC. This encodes CSVVAGYHEQYF.

This chain joins TRBV7-2 and TRBJ1-5, with D possibly being TRBD1 (6 bases). The CDR3 has 15 residues. V lost 3 bases, J lost 4 bases, and 13 bases lay in between. Germline assignment: CDR1 SGHTA and CDR2 FQGNSA. This CDR3 reads CASSFFGGRNQPQHF. CDR3 DNA: TGTGCCAGCAGCTTTTTTGGGGGGCGGAATCAGCCCCAGCATTTT. Using reference TRBV7-2 and TRBJ1-5 for the parts outside the CDR3, the full variable domain is GAGVSQSPSNKVTEKGKDVELRCDPISGHTALYWYRQSLGQGLEFLIYFQGNSAPDKSGLPSDRFSAERTGGSVSTLTIQRTQQEDSAVYLCASSFFGGRNQPQHFGDGTRLSIL.

The gene calls are TRBV12-3 or TRBV12-4 and TRBJ1-2; 8 nucleotides align to TRBD1. The CDR3 spans 14 residues. With V trimmed by 4 bases and J by 5 bases, 6 bases remained unmatched. CDR3: CASSYPGQAYGYTF. CDR3 DNA: TGTGCCAGCAGTTATCCGGGACAGGCGTATGGCTACACCTTC.

V is TRBV7-2 and J is TRBJ2-5, with D unresolved. The J call may be in error: the DNA end matches TRBJ2-7 better. The CDR3 is 15 residues long. Germline V gene data show CDR1 as SGHTA and CDR2 as FQGNSA. The CDR3 nucleotides read TGTGCCAGCAGCTTAACGACCCAAGCAGGCTACGAGCAGTACTTC. Protein: CASSLTTQAGYEQYF.

The chain links TRBV20-1 to TRBJ1-2; D is ambiguous. Germline-derived CDR1 and CDR2 are DFQATT and SNEGSKA (reference sequence). This CDR3 spans 13 amino acids. Trimming shortened V by 0 bases and J by 4 bases, and 9 bases separated the two germline ends. CDR3 coding DNA: TGCAGTGCTAGAGATGGTACACTCTATGGCTACACCTTC. Its translation: CSARDGTLYGYTF.

The V and J genes are TRBV28 and TRBJ1-2; no firm D call. The CDR3 is 20 amino acids. CDR1 is MDHEN and CDR2 is SYDVKM in the germline V gene. V lost 1 base and J lost 5, with 29 bases in between. The CDR3 here is CASSLYVRDWGRLYLYGYTF. The DNA for the CDR3 is TGTGCCAGCAGTTTATACGTGAGGGATTGGGGTCGCCTATATCTTTATGGCTACACCTTC.

This chain connects TRBV12-3 or TRBV12-4 to TRBJ2-5; the D is unclear. The CDR3 is made up of 13 amino acids. V lost 10 bases and J lost 2, with 14 bases in between. This CDR3 reads CATALTRQETQYF. CDR3 sequence (DNA): TGTGCCACCGCGCTGACACGGCAAGAGACCCAGTACTTC.

This clonotype was detected a few times. V usage is TRBV11-2 and J usage is TRBJ2-5; the match to TRBD2 covers 11 bases. The CDR3 has 14 amino acids. Unmatched junction bases numbered 8, after V lost 8 bases and J lost 6 bases. CDR1 and CDR2 (germline): SGHAT, FQNNGV. The CDR3 loop reads CASRRVAGGKTQYF. Written as DNA, the CDR3 is TGTGCCAGCCGGAGAGTAGCGGGGGGGAAGACCCAGTACTTC.

Note on this clonotype: One junction end disagrees with the germline gene, perhaps due to a read error. The V gene is TRBV4-3, the J gene TRBJ2-3; TRBD1 matches at 7 bases. The CDR3 runs to 16 residues. The germline gives CDR1 LGHNA, CDR2 YSLEER. The CDR3, as DNA: TGCGCCGGCAGCCTTGGGACAGAACCTAGCACAGATACGCAGTATTTT. As protein: CAGSLGTEPSTDTQYF.

This chain uses TRBV4-3 with TRBJ2-5; D is unresolved. This CDR3 contains 14 residues. Looked up from germline, CDR1 is LGHNA and CDR2 is YSLEER. The V and J ends lost 0 bases and 1 base respectively, with 6 bases between them. CDR3 loop: CASSQEWSQETQYF. The CDR3 nucleotides read TGCGCCAGCAGCCAAGAATGGTCCCAAGAGACCCAGTACTTC.

The chain employs TRBV12-3 or TRBV12-4 and TRBJ2-4; D assignment may be TRBD1 or TRBD2 (5 bases each). The J call is doubtful: the DNA matches TRBJ2-5 better. The CDR3 runs 15 residues. The CDR3 sequence: CASSLTGLRGETQYF. The CDR3, as DNA: TGTGCCAGCAGCCTGACCGGGCTGAGGGGAGAGACCCAGTACTTC.

This clonotype was detected only a few times. The rearrangement uses TRBV15 and TRBJ2-3, with TRBD1 identical over 11 bases. The germline V gene has CDR1 LNHNV and CDR2 YYDKDF (reference sequence). Trimming took 0 bases from V and 2 from J; bases not matched to a gene: 7. The CDR3 consists of 18 residues. The CDR3 DNA reads TGTGCCACCAGCAGAGATTTCGGGACAGGGGGATACACAGATACGCAGTATTTT. Its translation: CATSRDFGTGGYTDTQYF.